Below, 7 T cell receptor beta chains from the same sample are listed, as sequenced in a study of T cells in Graves' hyperthyroidism and ophthalmopathy. Template material for amplifying TCR beta CDR3 regions consisted of RNA transcripts. In the first-round RT-PCR of the TCR CDR3, the HTBI primer set was used. TCRdb fed the multiplex PCR reads into MiXCR, producing one record per CDR3 protein. There are 500,000 or so distinct CDR3 sequences in the sample; about 16% occur only once, and over 25% lies in the top ten. The source material was blood. These receptors originate from a woman under 40 with Graves' ophthalmopathy.

This clonotype showed up just a few times. Given a much more abundant clone one base away, this may be a read error. This chain joins TRBV11-2 and TRBJ2-1, with 8 bases matching TRBD2. J was trimmed by 9 bases and V by 6 bases; bases with no gene match: 7. The germline CDR1 and CDR2 sequences are SGHAT and FQNNGV. This CDR3 contains 13 residues. CDR3 DNA: TGTGCCAGCAGACCAAGCGGGAGCGGTGAGCAGTTCTTC. Amino acids: CASRPSGSGEQFF.

This clonotype was counted ten times or more. The chain recombines TRBV28 with TRBJ2-1; no clear D gene. CDR3 length: 13 amino acids. Germline V lookup: CDR1 MDHEN, CDR2 SYDVKM. V lost 2 bases and J 6 bases, leaving 8 bases between the germline ends. The CDR3 DNA sequence: TGTGCCAGCAGTTTAACTAAACCCAATGAGCAGTTCTTC. Translating gives CASSLTKPNEQFF.

This clonotype was counted ten times or more. The chain links TRBV28 to TRBJ2-7, with 11 bases matching TRBD2. The CDR3 has 18 residues. J gave up 4 bases and V 2 bases, and 13 bases lay outside the gene matches. From germline, CDR1 is MDHEN and CDR2 SYDVKM. This CDR3 reads CASSLPRTSGWNRYEQYF. The CDR3 bases are TGTGCCAGCAGTTTACCTCGGACTAGCGGGTGGAACCGTTACGAGCAGTACTTC.

This clonotype was counted at least ten times. This sequence joins TRBV7-9 and TRBJ1-1; TRBD1 might be the D (6 bases). Trimming removed 1 base from V and 0 bases from J, with 18 bases in between. Germline V CDR1 and CDR2: SEHNR, FQNEAQ (reference sequence). CDR3 length equals 18 residues. CDR3 coding DNA: TGTGCCAGCAGCTTAGGTCGAGTTGACAGGTCAATGAACACTGAAGCTTTCTTT. This sequence encodes CASSLGRVDRSMNTEAFF.

This clonotype was picked up many times. V usage is TRBV28 and J usage is TRBJ2-2; 12 positions match TRBD2. From germline, CDR1 is MDHEN and CDR2 SYDVKM. This CDR3 is 22 amino acids long. The trim removed 5 bases at V and 5 bases at J, leaving 24 bases unmatched. The CDR3 DNA follows: TGTGCCAGCAGTCCCTCGATTTTACGAAGCCCTAGCGGGAGGGCGCGTACCGGGGAGCTGTTTTTT. It is translated as CASSPSILRSPSGRARTGELFF.

This clonotype came up many times. The chain carries TRBV28 and TRBJ2-7; a possible D gene is TRBD1 (6 bases). CDR1 MDHEN and CDR2 SYDVKM come from the germline V gene. CDR3 length: 16 residues. Deletions cut 5 bases from V and 3 bases from J, with 20 bases between. The DNA for the CDR3 is TGTGCCAGCAGTCTGGGAGCTCCGGGACAAGGCTACGAGCAGTACTTC. Amino acids: CASSLGAPGQGYEQYF.

The chain uses TRBV6-9 and TRBJ2-5, with D possibly being TRBD1 or TRBD2 (5 bases each). V was pared by 3 bases and J by 9 bases, with 17 bases between. The germline V gene encodes CDR1 MNHGY and CDR2 SVAAGI. The CDR3 contains 14 residues. The CDR3 sequence: CASSYAPGQSSQYF. CDR3 in DNA: TGTGCCAGCAGTTACGCCCCGGGGCAGTCGTCCCAGTACTTC.